Listed below are T cell receptor beta chains from one sample, sequenced in a study of T cell clonotyping in hematopoietic cell transplantation. Sequenced by immunoSEQ multiplex PCR; TCRdb stores in-frame clones only, minus some. This table has tens of thousands of clones, roughly 95% appearing once. The source material was peripheral blood mononuclear cells, sampled before stem cell transplant. These receptor sequences come from a woman aged 45-65 years with acute myeloid leukemia. Some clones in this sample may be carry-over from other donors' samples. Each CDR3 is given with its conserved first and last residue. Fields, in order: J gene, clone size, D gene, V gene, CDR3 DNA, CDR3 protein. A D gene is named only where the DNA matches it firmly. Not every row has a clone size; where given, it reads once, few, many or a size class.

TRBJ1-3	.	.	TRBV27	TGTGCCAGCAGACAGGGTCACTCTGGAAACACCATATATTTT	CASRQGHSGNTIYF
TRBJ1-5	.	TRBD1	TRBV28	TGTGCCAGCAGAGGAAGGGGACAGGGGGCGGTTCAGCCCCAGCATTTT	CASRGRGQGAVQPQHF
TRBJ1-2	.	TRBD1	TRBV29-1	TGCAGCGTGGGGACAGGGGGCTATGGCTACACCTTC	CSVGTGGYGYTF
TRBJ1-5	.	.	TRBV28	TGTGCCAGCAGTTTAGCAGGGAGTCGCAATCAGCCCCAGCATTTT	CASSLAGSRNQPQHF
TRBJ2-7	.	TRBD1	TRBV5-1	TGCGCCAGCAGCTTGGGACAGGGTCAGACCTACGAGCAGTACTTC	CASSLGQGQTYEQYF
TRBJ1-1	.	TRBD1	TRBV27	TGTGCCAGCAGTTCCAGGGGGTTGAACACTGAAGCTTTCTTT	CASSSRGLNTEAFF
TRBJ2-7	.	.	TRBV29-1	TGCAGCGTTTATATCGGACAGTCCCCCGAGCAGTACTTC	CSVYIGQSPEQYF
TRBJ2-7	.	.	TRBV29-1	TGCAGCGTTAGCGAGGGGGGGCGCTCCTACGAGCAGTACTTC	CSVSEGGRSYEQYF
TRBJ2-1	.	TRBD1	TRBV14	TGTGCCAGCAGCCAGGGACAGAGCCGCTACAATGAGCAGTTCTTC	CASSQGQSRYNEQFF
TRBJ1-2	few	.	TRBV30	TGTGCCTGGAAATCATTCGACAGATACTATGGCTACACCTTC	CAWKSFDRYYGYTF
TRBJ2-1	.	.	TRBV28	TGTGCCAGCAGTGTGAGGGCTGAGCAGTTCTTC	CASSVRAEQFF
TRBJ2-2	.	.	TRBV27	TGTGCCAGCAGAATGTCGAACACCGGGGAGCTGTTTTTT	CASRMSNTGELFF
TRBJ2-7	.	.	TRBV10-1	TGCGCCGCCCGGGACACATTCTACGAGCAGTACTTC	CAARDTFYEQYF
TRBJ2-1	few	.	TRBV14	TGTGCCAGCAGCCAAGTTTATGGGAGTGGGTACAATGAGCAGTTCTTC	CASSQVYGSGYNEQFF
TRBJ2-5	.	.	TRBV27	TGTGCCAGCAGTCCGAACCGGGCTATGCCGTACCAAGAGACCCAGTACTTC	CASSPNRAMPYQETQYF
TRBJ2-7	once	TRBD1	TRBV5-1	TGCGCCAGCAGCTTCACAATGGGACAGACTTACGAGCAGTACTTC	CASSFTMGQTYEQYF
TRBJ1-1	once	.	TRBV21-1	TGTGCCAGCAGCATGGCAGGGGATAGGGTCCTGGACACTGAAGCTTTCTTT	CASSMAGDRVLDTEAFF
TRBJ2-1	.	TRBD1	TRBV19	TGTGCCAGTAGTATAGCCGGGACAGGGAACAATGAGCAGTTCTTC	CASSIAGTGNNEQFF
TRBJ2-7	.	.	TRBV30	TGTGCCTGGAGGGACACCAGGGGAAGCTTATTCGTAGGCTACGAGCAGTACTTC	CAWRDTRGSLFVGYEQYF
TRBJ1-1	.	.	TRBV6-5	TGTGCCAGCAGTTACCGGCGGATGAACACTGAAGCTTTCTTT	CASSYRRMNTEAFF
TRBJ2-5	.	.	TRBV6-5	TGTGCCAGTACTAACCCGGGGGGCCGAGAGACCCAGTACTTC	CASTNPGGRETQYF
TRBJ2-5	.	.	TRBV11-3	TGTGCCAGCAGCAAAGGCACAGGCACCCAAGAGACCCAGTACTTC	CASSKGTGTQETQYF
TRBJ1-1	.	TRBD1	TRBV6-1	TGTGCCAGCAGTGCCTTCAGGGGGCTCAACACTGAAGCTTTCTTT	CASSAFRGLNTEAFF
TRBJ1-2	.	.	TRBV19	TGTGCCGGATACGGAGATTATGGCTACACCTTC	CAGYGDYGYTF
TRBJ2-7	.	.	TRBV7-6	TGTGCCAGCAGCGCCACGACAGGCTACGAGCAGTACTTC	CASSATTGYEQYF
TRBJ1-3	.	.	TRBV5-6	TGTGCCAGCAGCGGGCTAGTGGGCTCTGGAAACACCATATATTTT	CASSGLVGSGNTIYF